One and the same sample provided the 27 T cell receptor beta chains below, sequenced in a study of OX40 agonist ivuxolimab in advanced cancers. Library generation was performed with the immunoSEQ multiplex PCR assay. Drawn from immuneACCESS, this table holds only the in-frame rearrangements with V and J called that TCRdb kept. Clones are partly lost; checked studies trace under half to an unresolved V gene and leave the rest unexplained. Recorded for this sample are 15,000 to 20,000 clones; around 70% of them occurred a single time. The ten largest account for about 17% of the sample. The sample here was CD4+ or CD8+ T cells sorted from blood, taken in a trial of the OX40 agonist ivuxolimab. Receptors were obtained from an adult with an advanced solid tumor such as melanoma, head and neck, liver or kidney cancer.

V and J are TRBV4-1 and TRBJ2-7; a possible D gene is TRBD1 (5 bases). Germline loops: CDR1 MGHRA, CDR2 YSYEKL. V was shortened by 3 bases and J by 0 bases, with 15 bases between the two germline ends. The CDR3 has 16 residues. In DNA, the CDR3 is TGCGCCAGCAGCCAGGTAATCAGTCAGGGCTCCTACGAGCAGTACTTC. Translated, it gives CASSQVISQGSYEQYF.

This clone was picked up one time. The V and J genes are TRBV6-1 and TRBJ1-2; 7 bases are shared with TRBD1. CDR3 length: 13 residues. Trimming cost V 6 bases and J 4 bases; bases outside gene matches: 5. Germline V CDR1 and CDR2: MNHNS, SASEGT. CDR3 nucleotides: TGTGCCAGCAGAAATGGGGACAGCTATGGCTACACCTTC. It codes for CASRNGDSYGYTF.

This sequence joins TRBV5-4 and TRBJ2-1; D gene unclear. This CDR3 contains 12 residues. Trimming removed 0 bases at V and 9 bases at J, with 7 bases between. Germline V gene data show CDR1 as SGHNT and CDR2 as YYREEE (reference sequence). The DNA for the CDR3 is TGTGCCAGCAGCTTGGAAGAACCTGAGCAGTTCTTC. This sequence encodes CASSLEEPEQFF.

About this clone: It may be a read error: a sequence one base away is much more abundant. Other DNA sequences in the sample encode the same CDR3. This chain links TRBV10-3 with TRBJ1-2; D is unresolved. This CDR3 contains 14 residues. CDR1 and CDR2 (germline): ENHRY, SYGVKD. The CDR3, as DNA: TGTGCTATCAGTGAGTCCGCAGCTCTCTATGGCTACACCTTC. Residues: CAISESAALYGYTF.

The chain is built from TRBV19 and TRBJ2-3; tentative D call: TRBD1 (6 bases). The CDR3 runs 15 residues. Trimming took 6 bases from V and 3 from J, leaving 16 bases between them. The V gene's germline CDR1 is LNHDA and CDR2 SQIVND (reference sequence). CDR3 loop: CASRDRLSGTDTQYF. DNA of the CDR3: TGTGCCAGTAGAGACAGGTTGTCGGGGACAGATACGCAGTATTTT.

There are a few counts of this clone. The rearrangement joins TRBV7-9 to TRBJ1-2, with D unresolved. The CDR3 runs to 15 residues. Trimming took off 10 bases at V and 0 bases at J, with 18 bases between the two ends. Germline CDR1 is SEHNR and CDR2 is FQNEAQ (reference sequence). The CDR3 coding sequence is TGTGCCACCACTTCCTCCCAGCGGACTAACTATGGCTACACCTTC. It encodes CATTSSQRTNYGYTF.

The chain uses TRBV2 and TRBJ2-7; D is ambiguous. The CDR3 loop spans 11 amino acids. The germline V gene encodes CDR1 SNHLY and CDR2 FYNNEI. V lost 6 bases and J lost 3, with 6 bases in between. The DNA for the CDR3 is TGTGCCAGCAGGAACCGCTACGAGCAGTACTTC. Its translation is CASRNRYEQYF.

The chain has TRBV27 and TRBJ2-7; the D gene is possibly TRBD1 (6 bases). Germline V gene lookup returns CDR1 MNHEY and CDR2 SMNVEV (reference sequence). There are 14 residues in the CDR3. The ends were cut back, 2 bases at V and 2 bases at J, with 10 bases in the middle. The CDR3 sequence is CASSLQGSAYEQYF. The CDR3, as DNA: TGTGCCAGCAGTTTACAGGGGTCTGCCTACGAGCAGTACTTC.

V and J are TRBV28 and TRBJ1-1; D gene uncertain. The CDR3 is 14 residues long. V lost 5 bases and J lost 4, with 14 bases in between. CDR1 and CDR2 (germline): MDHEN, SYDVKM. The CDR3 region has the DNA TGTGCCAGCAGTCCCCCCTCGGGGAGCACTGAAGCTTTCTTT. The encoded protein is CASSPPSGSTEAFF.

The chain has TRBV5-1 and TRBJ2-2; D is ambiguous. CDR1 and CDR2 from the germline V gene are SGHRS and YFSETQ. Trimming removed 5 bases from V and 4 bases from J, with 3 bases in between. This CDR3 spans 11 amino acids. The CDR3 nucleotides are TGCGCCAGCAGAGCCACCGGGGAGCTGTTTTTT. Translating it yields CASRATGELFF.

This clone was counted only a few times. The chain has TRBV4-1 and TRBJ2-5; possibly TRBD2 for D (6 bases). Trimming stripped 3 bases from V and 4 bases from J, with 15 bases between. From germline, CDR1 is MGHRA and CDR2 YSYEKL. This CDR3 is 15 amino acids long. CDR3 loop: CASSHGGYEGETQYF. DNA for the CDR3: TGCGCCAGCAGCCACGGGGGTTACGAGGGAGAGACCCAGTACTTC.

The rearrangement uses TRBV30 and TRBJ1-2; D unclear. The CDR3 spans 13 residues. The V gene's germline CDR1 is GTSNPN and CDR2 SVGIG (reference sequence). Trimming took 0 bases from V and 8 from J, leaving 13 bases between them. DNA of the CDR3: TGTGCCTGGAGTGTACTGACATCTTCCGGCTACACCTTC. Translated, it gives CAWSVLTSSGYTF.

The genes are TRBV9 and TRBJ2-7; 8 bases are a match to TRBD2. Unmatched junction bases numbered 8, after V lost 3 bases and J lost 3 bases. The CDR3 sequence is 15 residues long. Germline assignment: CDR1 SGDLS and CDR2 YYNGEE. The CDR3 sequence: CASSEGSGILYEQYF. The CDR3 nucleotides are TGTGCCAGCAGCGAGGGTAGCGGGATTCTCTACGAGCAGTACTTC. Full variable domain (missing parts from reference TRBV9 and TRBJ2-7): DSGVTQTPKHLITATGQRVTLRCSPRSGDLSVYWYQQSLDQGLQFLIQYYNGEERAKGNILERFSAQQFPDLHSELNLSSLELGDSALYFCASSEGSGILYEQYFGPGTRLTVT.

This chain uses TRBV27 with TRBJ2-7; D gene ambiguous. With 10 bases removed from V and 4 bases from J, the gap between germline ends came to 11 bases. CDR1 and CDR2 (germline): MNHEY, SMNVEV (reference sequence). This CDR3 region has 11 residues. The CDR3 bases are TGTGCCACCGAGGACGGGTACGAGCAGTACTTC. Residues: CATEDGYEQYF.

The chain carries TRBV11-2 and TRBJ1-2, with D uncertain. Germline lookup yields CDR1 SGHAT and CDR2 FQNNGV. Trimming removed 7 bases from V and 3 bases from J, with 12 bases in between. The CDR3 is 13 amino acids. The CDR3 region has the DNA TGTGCCAGCAATCGCCCGGGCCACTATGGCTACACCTTC. It codes for CASNRPGHYGYTF.

This sequence joins TRBV7-9 and TRBJ2-7, with 11 bases identical to TRBD2. Germline CDR1 is SEHNR and CDR2 is FQNEAQ (reference sequence). V was clipped by 5 bases and J by 2 bases; unmatched bases: 5. This CDR3 is built from 15 residues. The chain's CDR3 is CASSRGTSGTYEQYF. In DNA form, the CDR3 reads TGTGCCAGCAGCCGCGGGACTAGCGGAACCTACGAGCAGTACTTC.

CDR3 nucleotides: TGTGCCAGCAGTTACAGAACAGGCTATGGCTACACCTTC. This sequence encodes CASSYRTGYGYTF. The chain uses TRBV6-6 and TRBJ1-2; D might be TRBD1 (5 bases). Germline-derived CDR1 and CDR2 are MNHNY and SVGAGI (reference sequence). The CDR3 covers 13 residues. V lost 2 bases and J lost 4, with 8 bases in between.

The genes are TRBV5-6 and TRBJ1-2; no clear D gene. Per germline, CDR1 SGHDT and CDR2 YYEEEE. The CDR3 extends over 13 amino acids. V was shortened by 0 bases and J by 9 bases, with 12 bases between the two germline ends. CDR3 nucleotides: TGTGCCAGCAGCTTGGCCGGCGACACGAGCTACACCTTC. Translation gives CASSLAGDTSYTF.

The gene calls are TRBV19 and TRBJ1-2; D is unresolved. Germline assignment: CDR1 LNHDA and CDR2 SQIVND (reference sequence). The CDR3 length is 13 residues. V lost 3 bases and J 2 bases, leaving 7 bases between the germline ends. CDR3 residues: CASSMNTNYGYTF. DNA of the CDR3: TGTGCCAGTAGTATGAACACCAACTATGGCTACACCTTC.

The chain couples TRBV5-4 to TRBJ2-7; possibly TRBD2 for D (5 bases). CDR3 length equals 13 residues. Germline CDR1 reads SGHNT; CDR2 reads YYREEE (reference sequence). The V and J ends lost 5 bases and 0 bases respectively, with 9 bases between them. The CDR3 protein is CASSEGSSYEQYF. As DNA, the CDR3 is TGTGCCAGCAGTGAGGGAAGCTCCTACGAGCAGTACTTC.

The chain employs TRBV7-2 and TRBJ2-7; D call uncertain. Germline CDR1 is SGHTA and CDR2 is FQGNSA. Trimming shortened V by 2 bases and J by 2 bases, and 13 bases separated the two germline ends. CDR3 size: 15 residues. The CDR3 sequence: CASSLYFAGAYEQYF. The CDR3 nucleotides read TGTGCCAGCAGCTTATATTTTGCAGGCGCCTACGAGCAGTACTTC.

The chain joins TRBV9 to TRBJ2-2, with D perhaps matching TRBD1 (6 bases). CDR1 SGDLS and CDR2 YYNGEE come from the germline V gene. This CDR3 comprises 15 residues. Trimming cost V 6 bases and J 0 bases, with 12 bases left between them. The CDR3 sequence: CASTRDTANTGELFF. The CDR3, as DNA: TGTGCCAGCACCCGGGACACTGCGAACACCGGGGAGCTGTTTTTT.

This chain's CDR3 is CASHSFARTQETQYF. The DNA of the CDR3 is TGTGCCAGTCATTCTTTTGCCAGGACCCAAGAGACCCAGTACTTC. This sequence joins TRBV6-9 and TRBJ2-5; D not certain. Germline V gives CDR1 MNHGY, CDR2 SVAAGI. The CDR3 has 15 residues. Trimming stripped 9 bases from V and 1 base from J, with 18 bases between.

The J gene is TRBJ2-7, the V gene TRBV29-1, with 7 bases matching TRBD1. CDR1 and CDR2 from the germline V gene are SQVTM and ANQGSEA. The V and J ends lost 7 bases and 3 bases, in that order; junction bases with no gene match: 12. The CDR3 extends over 14 amino acids. CDR3 sequence reads: CSARDSMQYYEQYF. The CDR3 coding sequence is TGCAGCGCCCGGGACAGTATGCAATACTACGAGCAGTACTTC.

This chain joins TRBV28 and TRBJ1-5, with a tentative D call TRBD1 (5 bases). Germline lookup yields CDR1 MDHEN and CDR2 SYDVKM. The CDR3 has 15 amino acids. Trimming cost V 6 bases and J 0 bases, with 12 bases left between them. The CDR3 sequence: CASSSGGDSNQPQHF. DNA of the CDR3: TGTGCCAGCAGCTCTGGGGGGGATAGCAATCAGCCCCAGCATTTT.

This chain connects TRBV4-1 to TRBJ2-7; 9 nucleotides align to TRBD1. The length of the CDR3 is 15 residues. J was trimmed by 2 bases and V by 3 bases; bases with no gene match: 5. Germline assignment: CDR1 MGHRA and CDR2 YSYEKL. CDR3 in amino acids: CASSQRTGAPYEQYF. The CDR3 bases are TGCGCCAGCAGCCAGCGGACAGGGGCCCCCTACGAGCAGTACTTC.

The rearrangement uses TRBV27 and TRBJ2-1, with 7 bases aligning to TRBD1. The CDR3 runs to 16 residues. Germline loops: CDR1 MNHEY, CDR2 SMNVEV (reference sequence). V trimming: 2 bases; J trimming: 1 base; junction bases outside the gene matches: 5. CDR3 protein: CASSLGQQGSYNEQFF. The CDR3 nucleotides are TGTGCCAGCAGTTTAGGCCAACAGGGGTCCTACAATGAGCAGTTCTTC.